What follows are 27 T cell receptor beta chains derived from one specimen sequenced in a study of shared clonotypes between healthy human individuals. The protocol was immunoSEQ multiplex PCR, while the TCRdb copy is restricted to in-frame clones and leaves out a portion. The repertoire holds hundreds of thousands of clones, more than 70% seen once, with about 12% in the top ten. The sequenced material came from PBMCs. The receptors were sampled from a woman between 40 and 55 years old in good health. Some clones in this sample may be carry-over from other donors' samples.

V gene TRBV10-2 combines with J gene TRBJ2-2; 10 bases line up with TRBD2. Germline V lookup: CDR1 WSHSY, CDR2 SAAADI. The V and J ends lost 6 bases and 3 bases, in that order; junction bases with no gene match: 1. CDR3 size: 14 residues. The CDR3 sequence is CASRTSGHTGELFF. The CDR3 nucleotides are TGCGCCAGCAGGACTAGCGGGCACACCGGGGAGCTGTTTTTT.

As concerns this clone: This sample includes further DNA sequences coding for the same CDR3. The chain is built from TRBV7-9 and TRBJ2-7; D call uncertain. From germline, CDR1 is SEHNR and CDR2 FQNEAQ (reference sequence). The CDR3 sequence is 11 residues long. V was cut by 5 bases and J by 3 bases, with 5 bases left in between. The CDR3 loop is CASSPSYEQYF. The CDR3 nucleotides are TGTGCCAGCAGCCCCAGCTACGAGCAGTACTTC. Filled out from reference TRBV7-9 and TRBJ2-7, the complete variable domain reads DTGVSQNPRHKITKRGQNVTFRCDPISEHNRLYWYRQTLGQGPEFLTYFQNEAQLEKSRLLSDRFSAERPKGSFSTLEIQRTEQGDSAMYLCASSPSYEQYFGPGTRLTVT.

Details on this clone: The junction shows a germline mismatch at one end, possibly a read error. This same CDR3 is encoded by further DNA sequences in the sample. The gene calls are TRBV27 and TRBJ1-4; TRBD1 agrees at 7 bases. CDR3 length: 13 amino acids. Germline V lookup: CDR1 MNHEY, CDR2 SMNVEV (reference sequence). The CDR3 protein is CASSRQGEEKLFF. In DNA, the CDR3 is TGTGCCAGCAGCAGACAGGGTGAGGAAAAGCTGTTTTTT.

The J gene is TRBJ1-1, the V gene TRBV18; D gene ambiguous. Trimming removed 6 bases from V and 1 base from J, with 15 bases in between. The germline V gene has CDR1 KGHSH and CDR2 LQKENI. The CDR3 contains 15 residues. The CDR3 bases are TGTGCCAGCTCCCGTTGGACTGGGAGGAACACTGAAGCTTTCTTT. It specifies CASSRWTGRNTEAFF.

V gene TRBV18 combines with J gene TRBJ2-5, with D perhaps TRBD2 (5 bases). V was trimmed by 1 base and J by 3 bases, leaving 21 bases between them. CDR1 and CDR2 from the germline V gene are KGHSH and LQKENI. This CDR3 region has 18 residues. The CDR3 sequence is CASSPLTGLALGEETQYF. DNA of the CDR3: TGTGCCAGCTCACCACTCACGGGCTTGGCACTCGGGGAAGAGACCCAGTACTTC.

The V call is TRBV11-3, the J call TRBJ2-3, with 10 bases aligning to TRBD2. The CDR3 consists of 17 residues. The germline V gene encodes CDR1 SGHNT and CDR2 YENEEA. V gave up 3 bases and J gave up 6 bases; unmatched junction bases: 12. The CDR3 bases are TGTGCCAGCAGCTTCGGACTAGCGGTCTATGGGGGGGATACGCAGTATTTT. It yields the protein CASSFGLAVYGGDTQYF.

The sample holds many counts of this clone. This CDR3 is also generated by other DNA sequences in the sample. The rearrangement links TRBV5-4 to TRBJ1-2; D is perhaps TRBD1 (6 bases). V was trimmed by 2 bases and J by 6 bases, leaving 14 bases between them. Germline V gives CDR1 SGHNT, CDR2 YYREEE (reference sequence). This CDR3 is built from 14 residues. The chain's CDR3 is CASSLTQGADGYTF. The CDR3 region has the DNA TGTGCCAGCAGCTTAACACAGGGAGCTGATGGCTACACCTTC.

This clone has just a few counts. The chain couples TRBV5-1 to TRBJ2-7; D gene uncertain. The CDR3 has 15 amino acids. Germline V gives CDR1 SGHRS, CDR2 YFSETQ. V lost 1 base and J lost 2, with 13 bases in between. This CDR3 reads CASSLYPDTTYEQYF. The CDR3 region has the DNA TGCGCCAGCAGCTTGTATCCCGACACGACCTACGAGCAGTACTTC.

Concerning this clone: This is likely an artifact of a read error, given a far larger clone one base away. The chain employs TRBV5-1 and TRBJ1-4, with 9 bases identical to TRBD1. The V and J ends lost 4 bases and 6 bases, in that order; junction bases with no gene match: 7. CDR3 length: 15 residues. Germline V gives CDR1 SGHRS, CDR2 YFSETQ. The DNA for the CDR3 is TGCGCCAGCAGCAGTGACAGGGGGTGGGATGAAAAACTGTTTTTT. It translates to CASSSDRGWDEKLFF.

On this clone: Since a far larger clone is one base different, this is likely a read error. Likely a read error: the CDR3 ends without its conserved phenylalanine or tryptophan. V is TRBV6-5 and J is TRBJ1-5, with no clear D. The CDR3 runs to 13 residues. V gave up 6 bases and J gave up 0 bases, with 6 bases separating them. Germline CDR1 reads MNHEY; CDR2 reads SVGAGI. CDR3 nucleotide sequence: TGTGCCAGCAGCCCGGCTAGCAATCAGCCCCAGCATCTT. Translation: CASSPASNQPQHL.

This clone was counted at least ten times. The sample has other DNA sequences that encode this CDR3 too. The V call is TRBV4-2, the J call TRBJ2-5, with 14 bases lining up with TRBD2. The junction had 7 bases not matched to a gene; V was cut back by 4 bases and J by 3 bases. CDR1 and CDR2 from the germline V gene are LGHNA and YNFKEQ. The CDR3 has 17 residues. In DNA, the CDR3 is TGTGCCAGCAGCCCGCGACTAGCGGGAGGGATGGAAGAGACCCAGTACTTC. Its protein product is CASSPRLAGGMEETQYF.

The CDR3 bases are TGTGCCAGTAGTATCCGGGGAACTGAAGCTTTCTTT. Residues: CASSIRGTEAFF. The chain uses TRBV19 and TRBJ1-1; D is uncertain. This CDR3 comprises 12 residues. Per the germline V gene, CDR1 is LNHDA and CDR2 is SQIVND (reference sequence). V lost 3 bases to trimming and J lost 5 bases, with 7 bases between them.

This clone was counted between two and nine times. The chain recombines TRBV27 with TRBJ2-7; D is possibly TRBD1 or TRBD2 (6 bases each). V was pared by 0 bases and J by 5 bases, with 11 bases between. Germline CDR1 is MNHEY and CDR2 is SMNVEV (reference sequence). The CDR3 runs to 14 residues. CDR3 nucleotide sequence: TGTGCCAGCAGTTTATCAGGGGGGCTCGACGAGCAGTACTTC. Its protein is CASSLSGGLDEQYF.

The chain uses TRBV6-1 and TRBJ1-4, with unresolved D. Trimming took 8 bases from V and 7 from J, leaving 8 bases between them. This CDR3 comprises 11 residues. CDR1 and CDR2 (germline): MNHNS, SASEGT. CDR3: CASVLGEKLFF. The CDR3 DNA sequence: TGTGCCAGCGTCCTCGGTGAAAAACTGTTTTTT.

The J gene is TRBJ2-7, the V gene TRBV23-1, with 9 bases matching TRBD2. TRBV23-1 is an ORF, with its function uncertain. J lost 2 bases, V lost 7 bases, and 12 bases had no gene match. The CDR3 is made up of 16 amino acids. The DNA for the CDR3 is TGCGCCAGCACCCGCACTTATAGCGGGAGCCCCTACGAGCAGTACTTC. It is translated as CASTRTYSGSPYEQYF.

The table lists this clone with many counts. The genes are TRBV11-2 and TRBJ2-7; D is possibly TRBD1 or TRBD2 (6 bases each). V dropped 5 bases and J dropped 0 bases, with 20 bases sitting between them. Germline loops: CDR1 SGHAT, CDR2 FQNNGV. The CDR3 contains 17 residues. As DNA, the CDR3 is TGTGCCAGCAGCACCAGCCGGGGGCGGAAAAGCTCCTACGAGCAGTACTTC. Translation gives CASSTSRGRKSSYEQYF.

The chain recombines TRBV5-8 with TRBJ2-2, with 9 bases aligning to TRBD2. Germline CDR1 SGHTS, CDR2 YDEGEE. The CDR3 is 15 amino acids. Unmatched junction bases numbered 10, after V lost 9 bases and J lost 4 bases. The CDR3 DNA follows: TGTGCCACCACGGCCGCGGGAGGGTTCACCGGGGAGCTGTTTTTT. As protein: CATTAAGGFTGELFF.

Comments on this clone: Sequence at one end of the junction differs from germline and may be a read error. Here the CDR3 DNA reads TGTGCCAGCAGCTTAGCAGCCCCTAACTATGGCTACACCTTT. Translated, it gives CASSLAAPNYGYTF. The gene calls are TRBV7-9 and TRBJ1-2; D remains ambiguous. This CDR3 contains 14 residues. Germline assignment: CDR1 SEHNR and CDR2 FQNEAQ (reference sequence).

The V and J genes are TRBV11-1 and TRBJ1-2; TRBD1 aligns across 9 bases. This CDR3 is built from 16 residues. The J segment lost 4 bases and the V segment lost 5 bases, leaving 11 bases of the junction unmatched. Germline V CDR1 and CDR2: SGHAT, FQDESV (reference sequence). The CDR3 region is CASSQGTGYGPYGYTF. Written as DNA, the CDR3 is TGTGCCAGCAGCCAAGGGACAGGGTATGGACCCTATGGCTACACCTTC.

In regard to this clone: This likely traces to a read error, being one base from a far larger clone. The CDR3 coding sequence is TGTGCCAGCAGCTTGGGGTCGGGAGAACAGCCCCAGCATTTT. It translates to CASSLGSGEQPQHF. This chain links TRBV5-6 with TRBJ1-5; D not resolved. Germline assignment: CDR1 SGHDT and CDR2 YYEEEE. There are 14 residues in the CDR3. The germline V and J ends were trimmed by 0 bases and 7 bases, with 11 bases remaining between them.

Comment on this clone: One base separates it from a far larger clone, so it is likely a read error. Because the CDR3's place on the DNA is in doubt, the DNA is left out and the CDR3 is given as listed by TCRdb. This sample also contains other DNA sequences that code for the same CDR3. This chain links TRBV30 with TRBJ1-4; the table's D call, TRBD1, was not checked against the DNA. The CDR3 spans 15 residues, counting both ends. From germline, CDR1 is GTSNPN and CDR2 SVGIG (reference sequence). This CDR3 is CAWSVGQGSGEKLFF.

The genes are TRBV2 and TRBJ2-7; 9 bases line up with TRBD2. Germline V gene data show CDR1 as SNHLY and CDR2 as FYNNEI. After removal of 3 bases from V and 4 bases from J, the junction contained 4 bases not matched to a gene. The CDR3 has 14 amino acids. CDR3 DNA: TGTGCCAGCAGTGATGCTAGCGGGACATACGAGCAGTACTTC. Protein: CASSDASGTYEQYF.

The rearrangement links TRBV6-1 to TRBJ2-2; either TRBD1 or TRBD2 may fit D (5 bases each). V was clipped by 5 bases and J by 7 bases, with 14 bases between them. The CDR3 is made up of 14 amino acids. Germline CDR1 MNHNS, CDR2 SASEGT. CDR3 DNA sequence: TGTGCCAGCAGTAAAGGGACCCGCCACGGGGAGCTGTTTTTT. It encodes CASSKGTRHGELFF.

The V and J genes are TRBV6-1 and TRBJ2-7; D unresolved. Trimming cost V 5 bases and J 2 bases, with 13 bases left between them. In germline, CDR1 is MNHNS, CDR2 SASEGT. The CDR3 is 14 residues long. As DNA, the CDR3 is TGTGCCAGCAGTTTAGGGCGATTCCCCTACGAGCAGTACTTC. Residues: CASSLGRFPYEQYF.

J is TRBJ2-7 and V is TRBV5-6, with D possibly TRBD1 on 5 matching bases. V was shortened by 1 base and J by 4 bases, with 18 bases between the two germline ends. The CDR3 contains 16 residues. Germline lookup yields CDR1 SGHDT and CDR2 YYEEEE. DNA for the CDR3: TGTGCCAGCAGCTTGCTAGGGGAACGAATACGGTACGAGCAGTACTTC. Residues: CASSLLGERIRYEQYF.

Details on this clone: Other DNA variants within this sample encode the same CDR3. The CDR3 nucleotides read TGTGCCTGGAGTGTACGGGGGGGAACCTACGAGCAGTACTTC. This gives the protein CAWSVRGGTYEQYF. The chain links TRBV30 to TRBJ2-7, with 8 bases fitting TRBD2. V was clipped by 0 bases and J by 2 bases; unmatched bases: 3. CDR3 length equals 14 residues. The germline CDR1 and CDR2 sequences are GTSNPN and SVGIG (reference sequence).

On this clone itself: Other DNA variants within this sample encode the same CDR3. The chain combines TRBV30 with TRBJ2-5; tentatively, D is TRBD1 or TRBD2 (7 bases each). The CDR3 spans 13 residues. From germline, CDR1 is GTSNPN and CDR2 SVGIG (reference sequence). The V and J ends lost 3 bases and 2 bases respectively, with 10 bases between them. Here the CDR3 DNA reads TGTGCCTGGAGCAGGGGGGGGCAAGAGACCCAGTACTTC. Its protein is CAWSRGGQETQYF.